This TCR beta chain was captured by sequencing in a study of T cell responses to AZD1222 COVID-19 vaccine. Study background: The study pooled second doses at about 4 or about 12 weeks. The study, taken as a whole, reports: The repertoires were collected only after the peak T cell response. When two AZD1222 doses had been given, Spike-specific TCR breadth and depth rose.

Worth noting for this clone: No antigen is known for it.

J lost 5 bases, V lost 0 bases, and 7 bases had no gene match. Germline loops: CDR1 SGDLS, CDR2 YYNGEE. The CDR3 covers 16 residues. This table comes from immunoSEQ multiplex PCR, and its TCRdb copy is limited to in-frame clones, with some not included. The sample has approximately 180,000 clones, about 91% seen once; the top ten hold more than 7%. This sequence originates from an adult in good health. The sequenced sample was peripheral blood, obtained on day 0 of AZD1222 vaccination. The rearrangement links TRBV9 to TRBJ2-1, with TRBD2 identical over 8 bases. The DNA for the CDR3 is TGTGCCAGCAGCGTAGGTGTGACTAGCGAACACAATGAGCAGTTCTTC. Translation: CASSVGVTSEHNEQFF. Variable domain in full (rest from reference TRBV9 and TRBJ2-1): DSGVTQTPKHLITATGQRVTLRCSPRSGDLSVYWYQQSLDQGLQFLIQYYNGEERAKGNILERFSAQQFPDLHSELNLSSLELGDSALYFCASSVGVTSEHNEQFFGPGTRLTVL.